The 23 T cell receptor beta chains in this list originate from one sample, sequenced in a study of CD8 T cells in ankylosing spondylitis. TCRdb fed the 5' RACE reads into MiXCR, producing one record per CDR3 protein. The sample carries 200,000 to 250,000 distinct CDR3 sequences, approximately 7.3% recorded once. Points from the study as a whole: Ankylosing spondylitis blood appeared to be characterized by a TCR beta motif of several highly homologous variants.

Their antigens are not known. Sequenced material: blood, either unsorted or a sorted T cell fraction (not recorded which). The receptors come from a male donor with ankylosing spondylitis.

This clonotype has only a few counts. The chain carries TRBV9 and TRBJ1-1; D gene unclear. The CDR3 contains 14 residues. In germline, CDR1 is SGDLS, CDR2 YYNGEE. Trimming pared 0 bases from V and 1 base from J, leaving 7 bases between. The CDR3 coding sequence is TGTGCCAGCAGCGTAGGACACCCGAACACTGAAGCTTTCTTT. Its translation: CASSVGHPNTEAFF. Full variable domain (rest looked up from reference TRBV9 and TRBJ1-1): DSGVTQTPKHLITATGQRVTLRCSPRSGDLSVYWYQQSLDQGLQFLIQYYNGEERAKGNILERFSAQQFPDLHSELNLSSLELGDSALYFCASSVGHPNTEAFFGQGTRLTVV.

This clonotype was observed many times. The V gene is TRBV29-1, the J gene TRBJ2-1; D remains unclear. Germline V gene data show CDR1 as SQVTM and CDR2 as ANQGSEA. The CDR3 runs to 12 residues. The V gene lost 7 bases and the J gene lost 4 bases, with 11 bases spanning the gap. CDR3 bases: TGCAGCGCCACAGCGCAGTACAATGAGCAGTTCTTC. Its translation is CSATAQYNEQFF.

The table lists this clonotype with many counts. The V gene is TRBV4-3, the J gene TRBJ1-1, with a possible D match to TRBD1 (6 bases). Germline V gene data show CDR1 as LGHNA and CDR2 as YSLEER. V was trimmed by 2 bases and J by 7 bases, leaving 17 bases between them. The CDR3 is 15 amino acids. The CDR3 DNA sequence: TGCGCCAGCAGCCAATCGTGGTTAACAGGGATTGAAGCTTTCTTT. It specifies CASSQSWLTGIEAFF.

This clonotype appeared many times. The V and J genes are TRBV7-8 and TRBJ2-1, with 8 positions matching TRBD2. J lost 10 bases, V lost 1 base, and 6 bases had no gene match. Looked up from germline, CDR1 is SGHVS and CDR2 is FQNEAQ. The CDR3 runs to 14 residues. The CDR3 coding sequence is TGTGCCAGCAGCTTAGGCACACTAGCGGTAGAGCAGTTCTTC. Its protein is CASSLGTLAVEQFF. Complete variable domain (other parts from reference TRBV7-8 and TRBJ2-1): GAGVSQSPRYKVAKRGQDVALRCDPISGHVSLFWYQQALGQGPEFLTYFQNEAQLDKSGLPSDRFFAERPEGSVSTLKIQRTQQEDSAVYLCASSLGTLAVEQFFGPGTRLTVL.

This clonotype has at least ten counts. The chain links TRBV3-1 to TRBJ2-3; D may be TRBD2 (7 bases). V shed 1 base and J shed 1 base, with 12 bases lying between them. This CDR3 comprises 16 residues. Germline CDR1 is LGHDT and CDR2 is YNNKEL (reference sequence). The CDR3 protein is CASSQVGGGGTDTQYF. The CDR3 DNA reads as TGTGCCAGCAGCCAAGTAGGGGGGGGGGGCACAGATACGCAGTATTTT.

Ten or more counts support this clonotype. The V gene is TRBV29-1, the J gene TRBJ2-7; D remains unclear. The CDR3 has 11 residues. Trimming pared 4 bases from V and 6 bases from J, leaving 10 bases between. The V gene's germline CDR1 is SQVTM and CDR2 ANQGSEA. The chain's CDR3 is CSVGWVGEQYF. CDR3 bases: TGCAGCGTTGGCTGGGTGGGCGAGCAGTACTTC.

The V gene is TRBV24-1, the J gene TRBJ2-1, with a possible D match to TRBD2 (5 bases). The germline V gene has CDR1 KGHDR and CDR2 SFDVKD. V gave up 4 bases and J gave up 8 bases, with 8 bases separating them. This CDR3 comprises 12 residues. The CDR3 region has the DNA TGTGCCACCAGTGACCAGGACTATGAGCAGTTCTTC. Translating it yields CATSDQDYEQFF.

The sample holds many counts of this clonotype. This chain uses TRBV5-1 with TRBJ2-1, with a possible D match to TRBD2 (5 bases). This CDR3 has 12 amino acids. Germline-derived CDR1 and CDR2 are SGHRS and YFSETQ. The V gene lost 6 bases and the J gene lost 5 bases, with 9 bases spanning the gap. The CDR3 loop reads CASNLLDNEQFF. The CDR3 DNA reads TGCGCCAGCAACCTACTAGACAATGAGCAGTTCTTC.

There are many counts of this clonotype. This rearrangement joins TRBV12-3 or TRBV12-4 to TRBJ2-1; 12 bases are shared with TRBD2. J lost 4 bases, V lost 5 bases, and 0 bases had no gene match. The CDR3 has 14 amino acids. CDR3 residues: CASSGLAGYNEQFF. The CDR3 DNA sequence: TGTGCCAGCAGTGGACTAGCGGGGTACAATGAGCAGTTCTTC.

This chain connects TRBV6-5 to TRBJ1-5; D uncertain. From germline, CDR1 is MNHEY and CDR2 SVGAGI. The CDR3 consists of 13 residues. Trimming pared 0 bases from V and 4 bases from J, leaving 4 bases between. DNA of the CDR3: TGTGCCAGCAGTTACTCCCGGAATCAGCCCCAGCATTTT. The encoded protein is CASSYSRNQPQHF.

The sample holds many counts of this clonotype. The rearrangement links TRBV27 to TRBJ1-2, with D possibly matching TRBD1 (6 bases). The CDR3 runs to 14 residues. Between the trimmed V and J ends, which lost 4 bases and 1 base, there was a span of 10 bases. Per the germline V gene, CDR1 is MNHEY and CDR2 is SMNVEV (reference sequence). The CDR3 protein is CASSSQGINYGYTF. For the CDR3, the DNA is TGTGCCAGCAGTTCTCAGGGGATTAACTATGGCTACACCTTC.

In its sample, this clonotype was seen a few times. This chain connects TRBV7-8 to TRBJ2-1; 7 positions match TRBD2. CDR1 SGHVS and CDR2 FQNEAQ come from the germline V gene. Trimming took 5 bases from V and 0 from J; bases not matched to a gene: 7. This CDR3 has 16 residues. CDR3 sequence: CASSPHGGSSYNEQFF. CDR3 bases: TGTGCCAGCAGCCCTCACGGGGGGAGCTCCTACAATGAGCAGTTCTTC.

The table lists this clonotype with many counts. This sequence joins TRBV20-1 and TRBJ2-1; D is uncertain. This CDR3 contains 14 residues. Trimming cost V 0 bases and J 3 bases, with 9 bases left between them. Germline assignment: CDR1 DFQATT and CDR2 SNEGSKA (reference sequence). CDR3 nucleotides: TGCAGTGCTAGAGATTACCAGTTCTACAATGAGCAGTTCTTC. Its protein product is CSARDYQFYNEQFF.

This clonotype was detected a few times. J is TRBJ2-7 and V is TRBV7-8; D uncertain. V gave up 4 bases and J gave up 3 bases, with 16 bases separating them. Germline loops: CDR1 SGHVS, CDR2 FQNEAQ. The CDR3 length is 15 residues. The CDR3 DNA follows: TGTGCCAGCAGCTGGGCCGGGTCCCCGAGCTACGAGCAGTACTTC. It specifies CASSWAGSPSYEQYF.

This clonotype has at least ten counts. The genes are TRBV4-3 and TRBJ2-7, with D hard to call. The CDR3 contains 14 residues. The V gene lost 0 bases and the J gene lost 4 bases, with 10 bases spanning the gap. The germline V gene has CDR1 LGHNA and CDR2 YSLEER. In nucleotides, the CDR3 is TGCGCCAGCAGCCAAGATAATGACGGTTACGAGCAGTACTTC. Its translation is CASSQDNDGYEQYF.

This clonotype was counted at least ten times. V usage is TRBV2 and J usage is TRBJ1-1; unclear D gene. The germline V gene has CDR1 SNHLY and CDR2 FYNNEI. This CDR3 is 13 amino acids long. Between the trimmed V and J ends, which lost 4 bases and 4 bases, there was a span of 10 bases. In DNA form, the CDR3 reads TGTGCCAGCAGTGGCGGGGATGGCACTGAAGCTTTCTTT. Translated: CASSGGDGTEAFF.

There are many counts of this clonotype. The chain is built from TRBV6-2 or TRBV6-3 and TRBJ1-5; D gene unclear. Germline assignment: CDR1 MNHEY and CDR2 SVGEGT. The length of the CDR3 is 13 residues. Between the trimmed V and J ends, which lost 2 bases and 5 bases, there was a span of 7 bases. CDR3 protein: CASSYIRDQPQHF. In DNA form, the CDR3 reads TGTGCCAGCAGTTACATAAGGGATCAGCCCCAGCATTTT.

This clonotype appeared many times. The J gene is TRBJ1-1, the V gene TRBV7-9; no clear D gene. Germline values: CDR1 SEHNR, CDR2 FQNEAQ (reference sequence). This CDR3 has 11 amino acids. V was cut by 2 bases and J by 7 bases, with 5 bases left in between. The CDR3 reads CASSLIGEAFF. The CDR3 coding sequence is TGTGCCAGCAGCTTAATAGGTGAAGCTTTCTTT.

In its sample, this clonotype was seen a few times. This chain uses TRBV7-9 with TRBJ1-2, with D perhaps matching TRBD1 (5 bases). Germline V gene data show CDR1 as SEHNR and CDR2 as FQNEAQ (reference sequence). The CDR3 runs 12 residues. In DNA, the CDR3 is TGTGCTTGGGGCAGCCCAAACTATGGCTACACCTTC. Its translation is CAWGSPNYGYTF.

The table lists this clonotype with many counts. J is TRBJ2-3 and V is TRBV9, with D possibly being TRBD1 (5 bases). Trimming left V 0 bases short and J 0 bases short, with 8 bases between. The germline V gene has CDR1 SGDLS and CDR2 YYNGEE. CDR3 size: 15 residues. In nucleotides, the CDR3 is TGTGCCAGCAGCGTAGGTGGGGCTAGCACAGATACGCAGTATTTT. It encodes CASSVGGASTDTQYF.

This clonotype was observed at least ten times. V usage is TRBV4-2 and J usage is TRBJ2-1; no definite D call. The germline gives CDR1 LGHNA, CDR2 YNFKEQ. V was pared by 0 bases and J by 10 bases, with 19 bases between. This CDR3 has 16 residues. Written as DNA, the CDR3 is TGTGCCAGCAGCCAAGATTTAGGCGGTTACGTCAGCGAGCAGTTCTTC. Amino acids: CASSQDLGGYVSEQFF.

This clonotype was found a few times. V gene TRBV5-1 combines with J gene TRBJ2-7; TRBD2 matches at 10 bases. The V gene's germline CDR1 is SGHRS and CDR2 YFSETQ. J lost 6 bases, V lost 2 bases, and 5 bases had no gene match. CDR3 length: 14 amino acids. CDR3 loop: CASSFSSGSREQYF. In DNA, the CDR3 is TGCGCCAGCAGCTTTTCTAGCGGGAGTCGCGAGCAGTACTTC.

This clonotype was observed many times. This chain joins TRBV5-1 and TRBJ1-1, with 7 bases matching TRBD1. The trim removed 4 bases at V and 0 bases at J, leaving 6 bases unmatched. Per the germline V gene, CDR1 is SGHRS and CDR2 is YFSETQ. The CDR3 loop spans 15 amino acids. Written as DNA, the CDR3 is TGCGCCAGCAGCCGGGACAGACATTTGAACACTGAAGCTTTCTTT. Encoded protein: CASSRDRHLNTEAFF.